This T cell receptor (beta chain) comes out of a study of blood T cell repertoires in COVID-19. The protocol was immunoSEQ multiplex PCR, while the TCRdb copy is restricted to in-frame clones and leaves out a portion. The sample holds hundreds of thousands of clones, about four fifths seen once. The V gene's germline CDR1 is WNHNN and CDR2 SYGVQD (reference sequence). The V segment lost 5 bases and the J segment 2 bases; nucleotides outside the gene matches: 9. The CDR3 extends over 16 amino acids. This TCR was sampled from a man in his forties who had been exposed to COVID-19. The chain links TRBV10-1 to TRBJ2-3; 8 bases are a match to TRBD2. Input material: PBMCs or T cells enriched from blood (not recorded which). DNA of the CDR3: TGCGCCAGCAGTCCCGGGACTAGGAAGCACACAGATACGCAGTATTTT. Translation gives CASSPGTRKHTDTQYF.